This T cell receptor (beta chain) emerged from a study of Graves' ophthalmopathy and Graves' hyperthyroidism. On the study more broadly: Pretreatment peripheral blood was obtained at initial diagnosis.

General study points: Most thyroid clonotypes with frequency above 0.001 were detected in blood too.

RNA transcripts were the template, and TCR beta CDR3 regions were amplified from them. An opening RT-PCR round employed HTBI primers and preceded a second-round multiplex PCR. TCRdb processed the multiplex PCR reads anew with MiXCR; each CDR3 protein has one entry. The sample includes 650,000 to 900,000 distinct CDR3 sequences, roughly 40% of them seen just once. With 8 bases removed from V and 0 bases from J, the gap between germline ends came to 4 bases. Germline V lookup: CDR1 LNHDA, CDR2 SQIVND (reference sequence). The CDR3 extends over 11 amino acids. A remark on this clonotype: Its specificity is not known.

Patients were left out if they had other autoimmune diseases, uncontrolled infections, pregnancy or lactation. Sequencing input: peripheral blood. The chain is built from TRBV19 and TRBJ1-2, with D uncertain. This TCR came from an adult man with Graves' ophthalmopathy. CDR3 sequence: CASEPNYGYTF. The CDR3 bases are TGTGCCAGTGAGCCTAACTATGGCTACACCTTC.